Listed here are 29 T cell receptor beta chains from one sample, sequenced in a study of long-term antiretroviral therapy in people with HIV (dated 2022 in TCRdb). Sequencing of the TRB variable region was done with the immunoSEQ hsTCRB v3.0 assay at survey level resolution. TCRdb limited this immuneACCESS table to in-frame rearrangements with V and J called. A share of clones is missing; checked studies link under half to unresolved V genes, and the rest is unexplained. The sample contains about 20,000 clones, 70% to 90% of them found a single time. 4% to 5% of the sample rests with the top ten. Material: unsorted PBMCs, obtained 1.3 years after starting antiretroviral therapy. These receptors all stem from a man aged 55 to 69 with HIV.

This chain connects TRBV7-9 to TRBJ1-1; a weak D match, TRBD1 (5 bases). The CDR3 sequence is 11 residues long. Between the trimmed V and J ends, which lost 4 bases and 13 bases, there was a span of 13 bases. Germline lookup yields CDR1 SEHNR and CDR2 FQNEAQ (reference sequence). In nucleotides, the CDR3 is TGTGCCAGCAGCTCTAGGGGCCGGAGTTTCTTT. It yields the protein CASSSRGRSFF.

V is TRBV4-1 and J is TRBJ2-5, with D possibly called TRBD1 or TRBD2 (7 bases each). There are 14 residues in the CDR3. The V and J ends lost 4 bases and 4 bases respectively, with 13 bases between them. Germline V gene data show CDR1 as MGHRA and CDR2 as YSYEKL. CDR3 sequence: CASSRTGEGETQYF. The DNA of the CDR3 is TGCGCCAGCAGCCGCACAGGGGAGGGAGAGACCCAGTACTTC.

This clone was seen a few times. The chain combines TRBV7-6 with TRBJ2-3, with D perhaps assigned TRBD1 or TRBD2 (5 bases each). The V gene's germline CDR1 is SGHVS and CDR2 FNYEAQ. CDR3 length equals 13 residues. The V end was cut by 0 bases, the J end by 8 bases, with 9 bases between. The chain's CDR3 is CASSLAGRTTQYF. The CDR3 DNA follows: TGTGCCAGCAGCTTAGCGGGACGGACTACGCAGTATTTT. The variable domain in full, with the rest retrieved from reference TRBV7-6 and TRBJ2-3, is GAGVSQSPRYKVTKRGQDVALRCDPISGHVSLYWYRQALGQGPEFLTYFNYEAQQDKSGLPNDRFSAERPEGSISTLTIQRTEQRDSAMYRCASSLAGRTTQYFGPGTRLTVL.

The chain is built from TRBV5-6 and TRBJ1-1; tentative D call: TRBD1 (5 bases). The CDR3 contains 13 residues. Trimming removed 4 bases from V and 6 bases from J, with 13 bases in between. Germline lookup yields CDR1 SGHDT and CDR2 YYEEEE. The CDR3 DNA sequence: TGTGCCAGCAGCCCCGGGACGGACCCTGAAGCTTTCTTT. Protein product: CASSPGTDPEAFF.

The chain is built from TRBV5-4 and TRBJ1-4, with 11 bases identical to TRBD1. The CDR3 has 20 amino acids. Per the germline V gene, CDR1 is SGHNT and CDR2 is YYREEE (reference sequence). The trim removed 2 bases at V and 3 bases at J, leaving 15 bases unmatched. The CDR3, as DNA: TGTGCCAGCAGCTTTCCGGTCGGGACAGGGGGGGTAGGAGCTAATGAAAAACTGTTTTTT. Translating it yields CASSFPVGTGGVGANEKLFF.

The J gene is TRBJ1-3, the V gene TRBV5-4, with unresolved D. The CDR3 runs to 15 residues. Trimming stripped 0 bases from V and 1 base from J, with 8 bases between. Germline V gives CDR1 SGHNT, CDR2 YYREEE (reference sequence). The CDR3 here is CASSLDGGSGNTIYF. In nucleotides, the CDR3 is TGTGCCAGCAGCTTGGATGGAGGATCTGGAAACACCATATATTTT.

The chain has TRBV15 and TRBJ1-1; D not certain. Germline CDR1 LNHNV, CDR2 YYDKDF (reference sequence). Trimming took off 2 bases at V and 2 bases at J, with 6 bases between the two ends. The CDR3 spans 13 residues. DNA of the CDR3: TGTGCCACCAGCAGATCAGGTAACACTGAAGCTTTCTTT. Protein sequence: CATSRSGNTEAFF.

The chain uses TRBV7-9 and TRBJ1-1, with D uncertain. Trimming shortened V by 7 bases and J by 5 bases, and 8 bases separated the two germline ends. CDR1 is SEHNR and CDR2 is FQNEAQ in the germline V gene (reference sequence). This CDR3 region has 11 residues. The CDR3 DNA reads TGTGCCAGCATCGAACTAACTGAAGCTTTCTTT. Its protein is CASIELTEAFF.

V is TRBV18 and J is TRBJ1-4, with D possibly matching TRBD1 (5 bases). V was clipped by 6 bases and J by 2 bases, with 10 bases between them. The length of the CDR3 is 14 residues. Germline values: CDR1 KGHSH, CDR2 LQKENI. The DNA of the CDR3 is TGTGCCAGCTCCCCGGGGGACACTAATGAAAAACTGTTTTTT. This encodes CASSPGDTNEKLFF. Together with reference TRBV18 and TRBJ1-4, the CDR3 gives the full variable domain: NAGVMQNPRHLVRRRGQEARLRCSPMKGHSHVYWYRQLPEEGLKFMVYLQKENIIDESGMPKERFSAEFPKEGPSILRIQQVVRGDSAAYFCASSPGDTNEKLFFGSGTQLSVL.

This clone was seen only once. V and J are TRBV15 and TRBJ2-7; TRBD2 is a possible D gene (6 bases). The germline V gene encodes CDR1 LNHNV and CDR2 YYDKDF (reference sequence). The CDR3 contains 17 residues. V lost 0 bases and J lost 2, with 17 bases in between. The DNA for the CDR3 is TGTGCCACCAGCAGAGATGTCGCCCTAGCGACCGCCTACGAGCAGTACTTC. This gives the protein CATSRDVALATAYEQYF. The variable domain in full, with the rest retrieved from reference TRBV15 and TRBJ2-7, is DAMVIQNPRYQVTQFGKPVTLSCSQTLNHNVMYWYQQKSSQAPKLLFHYYDKDFNNEADTPDNFQSRRPNTSFCFLDIRSPGLGDTAMYLCATSRDVALATAYEQYFGPGTRLTVT.

V usage is TRBV27 and J usage is TRBJ2-2; 8 nucleotides align to TRBD1. Germline CDR1 is MNHEY and CDR2 is SMNVEV (reference sequence). The CDR3 has 19 residues. J lost 5 bases, V lost 0 bases, and 14 bases had no gene match. The CDR3 region has the DNA TGTGCCAGCAGTTTATCACCCGCCCAGGGCAGGGGGCGTACCGGGGAGCTGTTTTTT. Amino acid sequence: CASSLSPAQGRGRTGELFF.

V usage is TRBV7-9 and J usage is TRBJ1-4, with a possible D match to TRBD1 (6 bases). The CDR3 runs 17 residues. Trimming pared 2 bases from V and 4 bases from J, leaving 17 bases between. The germline gives CDR1 SEHNR, CDR2 FQNEAQ (reference sequence). The CDR3 DNA sequence: TGTGCCAGCAGCTTATCGAGTTCTTGGGACATTAATGAAAAACTGTTTTTT. Translating gives CASSLSSSWDINEKLFF.

This chain joins TRBV7-8 and TRBJ1-2; a possible D gene is TRBD1 (5 bases). Germline CDR1 reads SGHVS; CDR2 reads FQNEAQ. V was trimmed by 5 bases and J by 4 bases, leaving 14 bases between them. The CDR3 contains 14 residues. The CDR3 sequence: CASSPQTGAYGYTF. The CDR3 coding sequence is TGTGCCAGCAGCCCGCAAACAGGAGCCTATGGCTACACCTTC.

The chain combines TRBV11-2 with TRBJ1-1; TRBD1 agrees at 7 bases. Trimming cost V 5 bases and J 8 bases; bases outside gene matches: 5. CDR1 is SGHAT and CDR2 is FQNNGV in the germline V gene. This CDR3 is 12 amino acids long. Here the CDR3 DNA reads TGTGCCAGCAGCGGACCGGACAGGGAAGCTTTCTTT. Its protein is CASSGPDREAFF.

This chain connects TRBV13 to TRBJ2-3; 10 bases fit TRBD1. V was pared by 5 bases and J by 3 bases, with 8 bases of the junction left unmatched. The V gene's germline CDR1 is PRHDT and CDR2 FYEKMQ (reference sequence). This CDR3 contains 16 residues. CDR3 nucleotide sequence: TGTGCCAGCAGCGATCGGGACAGGGGTATTACAGATACGCAGTATTTT. Its protein is CASSDRDRGITDTQYF.

The chain couples TRBV11-2 to TRBJ1-5, with a possible D match to TRBD1 (5 bases). V lost 4 bases and J lost 0, with 10 bases in between. The CDR3 runs 15 residues. CDR1 is SGHAT, CDR2 FQNNGV, per germline. The CDR3 region has the DNA TGTGCCAGCAGCTGGGACGGTTTTAGCAATCAGCCCCAGCATTTT. Protein sequence: CASSWDGFSNQPQHF.

V is TRBV18 and J is TRBJ1-5, with D possibly TRBD1 on 6 matching bases. The CDR3 is 15 residues long. Germline V gene lookup returns CDR1 KGHSH and CDR2 LQKENI. V was pared by 2 bases and J by 3 bases, with 11 bases between. The CDR3 reads CASSPTGQFNQPQHF. The CDR3 nucleotides read TGTGCCAGCTCACCAACCGGACAGTTCAATCAGCCCCAGCATTTT.

The chain joins TRBV6-5 to TRBJ2-5, with 7 bases that match TRBD2. The germline V gene encodes CDR1 MNHEY and CDR2 SVGAGI. Losses at the gene ends were 2 bases for V and 1 base for J; bases not matched to a gene: 4. The CDR3 sequence is 15 residues long. Here the CDR3 DNA reads TGTGCCAGCAGTTACCGCCCGGGGGGCCAAGAGACCCAGTACTTC. It is translated as CASSYRPGGQETQYF.

This chain joins TRBV19 and TRBJ2-3; 7 positions agree with TRBD1. Germline V gene data show CDR1 as LNHDA and CDR2 as SQIVND (reference sequence). J lost 5 bases, V lost 8 bases, and 7 bases had no gene match. The CDR3 sequence is 13 residues long. The CDR3 reads CASADRVRDTQYF. The CDR3 nucleotides are TGTGCCAGTGCAGACAGGGTTAGAGATACGCAGTATTTT.

The V gene is TRBV18, the J gene TRBJ2-7; no reliable D call. Germline loops: CDR1 KGHSH, CDR2 LQKENI. V gave up 0 bases and J gave up 4 bases, with 13 bases separating them. The CDR3 is made up of 15 amino acids. The CDR3 coding sequence is TGTGCCAGCTCACCACCGGCCGTAGGTCGGTACGAGCAGTACTTC. Protein sequence: CASSPPAVGRYEQYF. The variable domain in full, with the rest retrieved from reference TRBV18 and TRBJ2-7, is NAGVMQNPRHLVRRRGQEARLRCSPMKGHSHVYWYRQLPEEGLKFMVYLQKENIIDESGMPKERFSAEFPKEGPSILRIQQVVRGDSAAYFCASSPPAVGRYEQYFGPGTRLTVT.

The chain carries TRBV27 and TRBJ2-1; 10 positions agree with TRBD1. Germline V gene sequence: CDR1 MNHEY, CDR2 SMNVEV (reference sequence). J was trimmed by 4 bases and V by 6 bases; bases with no gene match: 9. The CDR3 has 16 residues. CDR3 region: CASRRWGQGIYNEQFF. DNA of the CDR3: TGTGCCAGCAGAAGATGGGGACAGGGGATTTACAATGAGCAGTTCTTC.

This clone turned up a few times. This chain links TRBV13 with TRBJ2-7; TRBD1 matches at 9 bases. V shed 5 bases and J 6 bases; nucleotides not matched to a gene: 17. Germline CDR1 reads PRHDT; CDR2 reads FYEKMQ (reference sequence). CDR3 size: 17 residues. CDR3 loop: CASSPGQGIFGSGEQYF. CDR3 coding DNA: TGTGCCAGCAGCCCTGGACAGGGGATATTCGGATCGGGCGAGCAGTACTTC.

There are a few counts of this clone. This rearrangement joins TRBV7-2 to TRBJ1-3; D may be TRBD1 (6 bases). Germline lookup yields CDR1 SGHTA and CDR2 FQGNSA. The V gene lost 1 base and the J gene lost 3 bases, with 10 bases spanning the gap. This CDR3 contains 15 residues. CDR3 amino acids: CASSLDQGLGNTIYF. CDR3 bases: TGTGCCAGCAGCTTAGATCAGGGGCTTGGAAACACCATATATTTT.

This rearrangement joins TRBV5-6 to TRBJ2-2; 9 bases fit TRBD1. Germline CDR1 reads SGHDT; CDR2 reads YYEEEE. CDR3 length: 16 residues. The J segment lost 2 bases and the V segment lost 2 bases, leaving 4 bases of the junction unmatched. For the CDR3, the DNA is TGTGCCAGCAGCTTCACAGGGGGCCCTAACACCGGGGAGCTGTTTTTT. Its translation: CASSFTGGPNTGELFF.

The chain combines TRBV5-1 with TRBJ2-1; possibly TRBD2 for D (6 bases). CDR3 length equals 13 residues. In germline, CDR1 is SGHRS, CDR2 YFSETQ. Trimming took off 0 bases at V and 9 bases at J, with 10 bases between the two ends. The DNA for the CDR3 is TGCGCCAGCAGCTTGGAACTAGCAACTGAGCAGTTCTTC. Its translation: CASSLELATEQFF.

The V call is TRBV30, the J call TRBJ1-4, with 7 bases lining up with TRBD1. Unmatched junction bases numbered 11, after V lost 2 bases and J lost 5 bases. The V gene's germline CDR1 is GTSNPN and CDR2 SVGIG (reference sequence). This CDR3 is built from 16 residues. CDR3 DNA: TGTGCCTGGAGTAAACTCCCGGGACAGCCAAATGAAAAACTGTTTTTT. Its protein product is CAWSKLPGQPNEKLFF.

This clone was observed once. The chain couples TRBV5-4 to TRBJ2-7; TRBD1 agrees at 9 bases. The V gene's germline CDR1 is SGHNT and CDR2 YYREEE (reference sequence). The trim removed 4 bases at V and 4 bases at J, leaving 15 bases unmatched. The CDR3 extends over 17 amino acids. The CDR3 DNA reads TGTGCCAGCAGCGGGATGCAATCGACAGGGGGAAAGTACGAGCAGTACTTC. Translation gives CASSGMQSTGGKYEQYF.

The chain combines TRBV6-4 with TRBJ2-7; TRBD1 aligns across 10 bases. The germline gives CDR1 MRHNA, CDR2 SNTAGT. This CDR3 is 14 amino acids long. The trim removed 6 bases at V and 6 bases at J, leaving 8 bases unmatched. The CDR3 DNA reads TGTGCCAGCAGGCCGGGACAGGGGATAGGCGAGCAGTACTTC. Its translation is CASRPGQGIGEQYF.

The chain links TRBV23-1 to TRBJ2-7; no clear D. TRBV23-1 qualifies as an ORF whose function is uncertain. V gave up 6 bases and J gave up 1 base, with 19 bases separating them. CDR3 length: 16 amino acids. The CDR3 reads CASSNIGTLQSYEQYF. For the CDR3, the DNA is TGCGCCAGCAGCAATATCGGAACACTTCAATCCTACGAGCAGTACTTC.